The 28 T cell receptor beta chains reported below all come from one sample, sequenced in a study of T cell repertoires in cytomegalovirus infection. TCRdb ran MiXCR on the reads and lists one entry per CDR3 protein. The sample records approximately 250,000 distinct CDR3 sequences, over 20% being singletons. The sequencing sample was made of CD8+ T cells from PBMCs. The receptors come from a human donor in good health (CMV status not recorded). Some clones in this sample may be carry-over from other donors' samples.

Only a few counts were recorded for this clonotype. The chain couples TRBV29-1 to TRBJ2-1; the match to TRBD2 covers 9 bases. V lost 1 base, J lost 5 bases, and 6 bases stayed unmatched. The CDR3 consists of 15 residues. Germline V lookup: CDR1 SQVTM, CDR2 ANQGSEA. This CDR3 is CSVEGQRGANNEQFF. CDR3 DNA: TGCAGCGTTGAAGGGCAGCGGGGGGCCAACAATGAGCAGTTCTTC.

This clonotype has just a few counts. The chain is built from TRBV12-3 or TRBV12-4 and TRBJ2-1, with TRBD2 matching over 9 bases. Trimming removed 8 bases from V and 7 bases from J; junction bases left unmatched: 9. The CDR3 consists of 14 residues. For the CDR3, the DNA is TGTGCCAGCCGCCCGGGCGGGGGGGCGAATGAGCAGTTCTTC. Translation: CASRPGGGANEQFF.

This clonotype was counted between two and nine times. The chain joins TRBV20-1 to TRBJ2-7; 7 bases fit TRBD1. Germline V gives CDR1 DFQATT, CDR2 SNEGSKA (reference sequence). Trimming took 3 bases from V and 7 from J; bases not matched to a gene: 9. The CDR3 has 13 amino acids. The CDR3 DNA reads TGCAGTGCTAGGACCCTTGACAGGGTGGAGCAGTACTTC. Its translation: CSARTLDRVEQYF.

The CDR3 loop reads CASSQGLAGGSYEQYF. In DNA form, the CDR3 reads TGCGCCAGCAGCCAAGGCTTAGCGGGGGGCTCCTACGAGCAGTACTTC. The chain has TRBV4-1 and TRBJ2-7, with 10 bases lining up with TRBD2. The V gene's germline CDR1 is MGHRA and CDR2 YSYEKL. There are 16 residues in the CDR3. Trimming took 1 base from V and 0 from J; bases not matched to a gene: 3.

Points on this clonotype: With a much larger clone just one base away, this may be a read error. This chain connects TRBV30 to TRBJ2-2; no clear D gene. The CDR3 has 12 residues. The germline gives CDR1 GTSNPN, CDR2 SVGIG (reference sequence). In DNA, the CDR3 is TGTGTCTGGAAACAGTACACCGGGGAGCTGTTTTTT. Protein: CVWKQYTGELFF.

At least ten counts were recorded for this clonotype. The chain combines TRBV4-1 with TRBJ2-3; unclear D gene. Germline CDR1 reads MGHRA; CDR2 reads YSYEKL. Trimming removed 0 bases from V and 2 bases from J, with 12 bases in between. This CDR3 has 16 residues. The CDR3 reads CASSQEMRIYTDTQYF. CDR3 DNA: TGCGCCAGCAGCCAAGAGATGCGGATTTACACAGATACGCAGTATTTT.

This clonotype was detected a few times. In nucleotides, the CDR3 is TGCGCCAGCAGCACCGACAGGGATCCCATGAACACTGAAGCTTTCTTT. Translation gives CASSTDRDPMNTEAFF. The chain recombines TRBV10-1 with TRBJ1-1; the match to TRBD1 covers 7 bases. J was trimmed by 0 bases and V by 6 bases; bases with no gene match: 10. Germline V gene lookup returns CDR1 WNHNN and CDR2 SYGVQD (reference sequence). The CDR3 contains 16 residues.

This clonotype was found a few times. The rearrangement joins TRBV7-9 to TRBJ2-5; D is unclear. This CDR3 has 13 residues. V was shortened by 1 base and J by 3 bases, with 6 bases between the two germline ends. Germline loops: CDR1 SEHNR, CDR2 FQNEAQ (reference sequence). The CDR3 DNA follows: TGTGCCAGCAGCTTAGAAATGAAAGAGACCCAGTACTTC. Its translation: CASSLEMKETQYF.

This rearrangement joins TRBV12-3 or TRBV12-4 to TRBJ1-6, with TRBD1 identical over 9 bases. CDR3 length: 15 residues. V shed 3 bases and J 13 bases; nucleotides not matched to a gene: 10. CDR3 coding DNA: TGTGCCAGCAGTTTTTCGGACAGGGGTTTCCATCCCCTCCACTTT. Protein product: CASSFSDRGFHPLHF.

This clonotype came up once. The chain has TRBV5-6 and TRBJ1-6; D possibly corresponds to TRBD1 (5 bases). CDR3 length: 15 residues. From germline, CDR1 is SGHDT and CDR2 YYEEEE. Trimming removed 4 bases at V and 7 bases at J, with 15 bases between. The CDR3 nucleotides are TGTGCCAGCAGCGATAAATCAGGGTGGAATTCACCCCTCCACTTT. Protein product: CASSDKSGWNSPLHF. Full variable domain (rest looked up from reference TRBV5-6 and TRBJ1-6): DAGVTQSPTHLIKTRGQQVTLRCSPKSGHDTVSWYQQALGQGPQFIFQYYEEEERQRGNFPDRFSGHQFPNYSSELNVNALLLGDSALYLCASSDKSGWNSPLHFGNGTRLTVT.

This clonotype was picked up a small number of times. J is TRBJ1-4 and V is TRBV4-1, with D unresolved. The germline V gene has CDR1 MGHRA and CDR2 YSYEKL. V lost 2 bases and J lost 0, with 7 bases in between. This CDR3 region has 15 residues. CDR3 region: CASSQTWATNEKLFF. CDR3 DNA sequence: TGCGCCAGCAGCCAAACCTGGGCAACTAATGAAAAACTGTTTTTT.

V gene TRBV3-1 combines with J gene TRBJ2-7; D remains unclear. Germline CDR1 LGHDT, CDR2 YNNKEL (reference sequence). Trimming removed 1 base from V and 0 bases from J, with 10 bases in between. This CDR3 comprises 15 residues. The CDR3 region has the DNA TGTGCCAGCAGCCAAGTCTGGACGGGCTCCTACGAGCAGTACTTC. It specifies CASSQVWTGSYEQYF.

This clonotype was seen a handful of times. The rearrangement joins TRBV12-3 or TRBV12-4 to TRBJ2-1; no reliable D call. The V end was cut by 7 bases, the J end by 4 bases, with 8 bases between. The CDR3 extends over 12 amino acids. The CDR3 DNA reads as TGTGCCAGCACCCCCAGGTACAATGAGCAGTTCTTC. Amino acid sequence: CASTPRYNEQFF.

This clonotype was detected ten times or more. The J gene is TRBJ1-1, the V gene TRBV7-2; unclear D gene. The V gene lost 2 bases and the J gene lost 3 bases, with 4 bases spanning the gap. The CDR3 extends over 12 amino acids. Looked up from germline, CDR1 is SGHTA and CDR2 is FQGNSA. The CDR3 reads CASSLSYTEAFF. The DNA for the CDR3 is TGTGCCAGCAGCTTATCTTACACTGAAGCTTTCTTT.

In its sample, this clonotype was seen a few times. The chain combines TRBV12-5 with TRBJ2-7, with 11 bases aligning to TRBD1. The CDR3 covers 15 residues. The junction had 8 bases not matched to a gene; V was cut back by 5 bases and J by 5 bases. Germline loops: CDR1 LGHNT, CDR2 FRNRAP. CDR3 nucleotides: TGTGCTAGTGGTGCAGTCGGACAGGGGGCCAACGAGCAGTACTTC. Protein product: CASGAVGQGANEQYF. Combining the CDR3 with reference TRBV12-5 and TRBJ2-7 gives the whole variable domain DARVTQTPRHKVTEMGQEVTMRCQPILGHNTVFWYRQTMMQGLELLAYFRNRAPLDDSGMPKDRFSAEMPDATLATLKIQPSEPRDSAVYFCASGAVGQGANEQYFGPGTRLTVT.

The chain employs TRBV6-6 and TRBJ2-5; D is perhaps TRBD2 (5 bases). In germline, CDR1 is MNHNY, CDR2 SVGAGI (reference sequence). This CDR3 contains 15 residues. Trimming took off 1 base at V and 0 bases at J, with 9 bases between the two ends. CDR3 in DNA: TGTGCCAGCAGTTACTTAACAGCGGACCAAGAGACCCAGTACTTC. This encodes CASSYLTADQETQYF.

The rearrangement joins TRBV5-5 to TRBJ2-1; D is undetermined. The length of the CDR3 is 11 residues. In germline, CDR1 is SGHKS, CDR2 YYEKEE (reference sequence). The V and J ends lost 0 bases and 10 bases respectively, with 5 bases between them. This chain's CDR3 is CASSLGVEQFF. CDR3 DNA sequence: TGTGCCAGCAGCTTGGGGGTAGAGCAGTTCTTC.

This clonotype appeared many times. J is TRBJ1-5 and V is TRBV29-1; D may be TRBD1 (5 bases). Germline CDR1 is SQVTM and CDR2 is ANQGSEA. The CDR3 length is 13 residues. V was clipped by 7 bases and J by 1 base, with 11 bases between them. CDR3 residues: CSAPRTSNQPQHF. Here the CDR3 DNA reads TGCAGCGCACCCCGGACAAGCAATCAGCCCCAGCATTTT.

This clonotype was picked up a small number of times. The chain employs TRBV12-3 or TRBV12-4 and TRBJ1-2; D possibly corresponds to TRBD1 (6 bases). The CDR3 sequence is 13 residues long. Trimming took 5 bases from V and 4 from J, leaving 11 bases between them. CDR3 in amino acids: CASSTGTFYGYTF. The CDR3 DNA follows: TGTGCCAGCAGTACCGGGACATTCTATGGCTACACCTTC.

This rearrangement joins TRBV11-2 to TRBJ2-3, with TRBD2 identical over 11 bases. This CDR3 region has 18 residues. Trimming removed 5 bases from V and 0 bases from J; junction bases left unmatched: 10. The germline gives CDR1 SGHAT, CDR2 FQNNGV. CDR3 protein: CASSVTSGGTTSTDTQYF. CDR3 in DNA: TGTGCCAGCAGCGTCACTAGCGGGGGAACCACTAGCACAGATACGCAGTATTTT.

The rearrangement links TRBV5-1 to TRBJ2-6, with TRBD1 matching over 8 bases. Germline CDR1 SGHRS, CDR2 YFSETQ. Trimming cost V 5 bases and J 2 bases; bases outside gene matches: 3. The CDR3 totals 15 residues. Here the CDR3 DNA reads TGCGCCAGCAGAGCGGACAGGGCTGGGGCCAACGTCCTGACTTTC. The encoded protein is CASRADRAGANVLTF.

This clonotype was observed at least ten times. The genes are TRBV5-1 and TRBJ1-1; TRBD1 aligns across 12 bases. The CDR3 is made up of 15 amino acids. Trimming took 4 bases from V and 2 from J; bases not matched to a gene: 3. CDR1 SGHRS and CDR2 YFSETQ come from the germline V gene. As DNA, the CDR3 is TGCGCCAGCAGCCCGGGACAGGGGGCTAACACTGAAGCTTTCTTT. It encodes CASSPGQGANTEAFF.

This clonotype was seen more than once but under ten times. The chain is built from TRBV20-1 and TRBJ2-4, with D possibly being TRBD1 (6 bases). Trimming cost V 4 bases and J 5 bases, with 12 bases left between them. The germline gives CDR1 DFQATT, CDR2 SNEGSKA (reference sequence). This CDR3 has 13 amino acids. The CDR3 nucleotides are TGCAGTGCTAAAGGGGGTTTCCAAAACATTCAGTACTTC. Its translation is CSAKGGFQNIQYF.

V gene TRBV7-6 combines with J gene TRBJ2-1; D remains ambiguous. Trimming removed 5 bases from V and 6 bases from J, with 11 bases in between. This CDR3 is built from 13 residues. Germline CDR1 and CDR2: SGHVS and FNYEAQ. The DNA of the CDR3 is TGTGCCAGCAGCCCAGGACCGAGCAATGAGCAGTTCTTC. This codes for CASSPGPSNEQFF. Filled out from reference TRBV7-6 and TRBJ2-1, the complete variable domain reads GAGVSQSPRYKVTKRGQDVALRCDPISGHVSLYWYRQALGQGPEFLTYFNYEAQQDKSGLPNDRFSAERPEGSISTLTIQRTEQRDSAMYRCASSPGPSNEQFFGPGTRLTVL.

This clonotype was seen repeatedly, ten times or more. The chain links TRBV27 to TRBJ1-5; D is unclear. Germline values: CDR1 MNHEY, CDR2 SMNVEV (reference sequence). This CDR3 is built from 15 residues. Trimming removed 0 bases from V and 0 bases from J, with 6 bases in between. Written as DNA, the CDR3 is TGTGCCAGCAGTTTATCGGGTAATAGCAATCAGCCCCAGCATTTT. Translated, it gives CASSLSGNSNQPQHF.

The chain employs TRBV29-1 and TRBJ1-2; D gene unclear. There are 10 residues in the CDR3. Germline V lookup: CDR1 SQVTM, CDR2 ANQGSEA. Trimming took 6 bases from V and 5 from J, leaving 7 bases between them. CDR3 loop: CSVPEYGYTF. For the CDR3, the DNA is TGCAGCGTCCCTGAATATGGCTACACCTTC.

This clonotype was recorded a few times. This rearrangement joins TRBV7-6 to TRBJ2-1; 9 nucleotides align to TRBD2. The V and J ends lost 5 bases and 5 bases, in that order; junction bases with no gene match: 10. The germline CDR1 and CDR2 sequences are SGHVS and FNYEAQ. This CDR3 contains 16 residues. As DNA, the CDR3 is TGTGCCAGCAGCCCGAAGGGAGCGGGGGGAAACAATGAGCAGTTCTTC. Translated, it gives CASSPKGAGGNNEQFF.

V and J are TRBV13 and TRBJ2-1; D is perhaps TRBD2 (5 bases). The CDR3 is 12 residues long. Germline loops: CDR1 PRHDT, CDR2 FYEKMQ (reference sequence). Trimming took 6 bases from V and 6 from J, leaving 9 bases between them. The CDR3 is CASREGLNEQFF. Here the CDR3 DNA reads TGTGCCAGCAGGGAAGGACTCAATGAGCAGTTCTTC.